Listed below are T cell receptor beta chains from one sample, sequenced in a study of Ad26.COV2.S vaccination and SARS-CoV-2 variants. The protocol was immunoSEQ multiplex PCR, while the TCRdb copy is restricted to in-frame clones and leaves out a portion. This sample has about 480,000 clones, with 87% found just once. The specimen was peripheral blood, collected in a trial of Ad26.COV2.S vaccine versus placebo. The receptors were sampled from a person between 18 and 60 years old who received the Ad26.COV2.S COVID-19 vaccine or a placebo. The CDR3 runs from the conserved cysteine through the conserved F or W.

v_gene: TRBV5-1; j_gene: TRBJ2-5; CDR3aa: CASSPGGDQETQYF
v_gene: TRBV19; j_gene: TRBJ1-2; CDR3aa: CASSPRNYGYTF
v_gene: TRBV6-1; j_gene: TRBJ2-6; CDR3aa: CASSDAVSWANVLTF
v_gene: TRBV15; j_gene: TRBJ1-1; CDR3aa: CATSRDRGNTEAFF
v_gene: TRBV19; j_gene: TRBJ1-2; CDR3aa: CASSFRDIPGYTF
v_gene: TRBV5-1; j_gene: TRBJ2-3; CDR3aa: CASSLGQGLSTDTQYF
v_gene: TRBV27; j_gene: TRBJ1-5; CDR3aa: CASSLVDNQPQHF
v_gene: TRBV5-8; j_gene: TRBJ1-1; CDR3aa: CASSLNGAFF
v_gene: TRBV19; j_gene: TRBJ2-2; CDR3aa: CASIGGQGGAGELFF
v_gene: TRBV11-2; j_gene: TRBJ2-7; CDR3aa: CASSLDGGRSYEQYF
v_gene: TRBV4-3; j_gene: TRBJ1-5; CDR3aa: CASSQEWTDNQPQHF
v_gene: TRBV3-1/TRBV3-2; j_gene: TRBJ2-1; CDR3aa: CASSHSSGTYNEQFF
v_gene: TRBV10-3; j_gene: TRBJ2-5; CDR3aa: CAIGGLGETQYF
v_gene: TRBV28; j_gene: TRBJ1-5; CDR3aa: CASSLLGGQPQHF
v_gene: TRBV12-3/TRBV12-4; j_gene: TRBJ2-7; CDR3aa: CASQGLAIGEQYF
v_gene: TRBV20-1; j_gene: TRBJ2-5; CDR3aa: CSAPYQETQYF
v_gene: TRBV24-1; j_gene: TRBJ2-1; CDR3aa: CATSAVLLDYPLSTYNEQFF
v_gene: TRBV7-2; j_gene: TRBJ1-2; CDR3aa: CASSLAPGGLNYGYTF
v_gene: TRBV6-4; j_gene: TRBJ1-1; CDR3aa: CASSDSPGNTEAFF
v_gene: TRBV19; j_gene: TRBJ2-1; CDR3aa: CASSMNSYNEQFF
v_gene: TRBV28; j_gene: TRBJ1-2; CDR3aa: CASSFGTLTYGYTF
v_gene: TRBV4-2; j_gene: TRBJ1-2; CDR3aa: CASSQAPNRGPDYGYTF
v_gene: TRBV7-8; j_gene: TRBJ2-5; CDR3aa: CASSFQDRDRQETQYF
v_gene: TRBV7-2; j_gene: TRBJ2-3; CDR3aa: CASSLIGRGGNSSTDTQYF
v_gene: TRBV5-1; j_gene: TRBJ2-2; CDR3aa: CASSWGQGSPGELFF
v_gene: TRBV6-5; j_gene: TRBJ1-1; CDR3aa: CASRGSGMYSGAFF